Included here is one T cell receptor (beta chain) sequence, with context. Negative isolation yielded the CD8+ and CD4+ T cells, while FACS enriched the TEMRA cells. cDNA came from around 0.5 to 1 ug RNA primed by random hexamers. Multiplex immunoSEQ PCR targeted 54 Vbeta and 13 Jbeta TCR beta segments. Using its own MiXCR run on the immunoSEQ multiplex PCR reads, TCRdb lists one record per CDR3 protein. Of 400,000 or so distinct CDR3 sequences listed, roughly 85% are singletons. From germline, CDR1 is MGHRA and CDR2 YSYEKL. V lost 0 bases and J 1 base, leaving 6 bases between the germline ends. The CDR3 extends over 14 amino acids. These data originate in a study of CD8 T cells in Susac syndrome.

The J gene is TRBJ1-1, the V gene TRBV4-1; D is ambiguous. Specimen: CD8+ T cells from PBMCs. This TCR was recovered from a human donor with multiple sclerosis. The CDR3 loop reads CASSQDPTNTEAFF. CDR3 sequence (DNA): TGCGCCAGCAGCCAAGATCCAACGAACACTGAAGCTTTCTTT.